One sample yielded the 6 T cell receptor beta chains listed below, sequenced in a study of blood T cell repertoires in COVID-19 (dated by TCRdb to 2020 to 2021). The method behind the library was the immunoSEQ multiplex PCR assay. The immuneACCESS repertoire file appears here via TCRdb, limited to in-frame rearrangements. These files lack a portion of the clones; in checked studies, under half of the deficit traces to unresolved V genes, and the cause of the others is not known. The sample data list about 22,000 clones, and about 90% of these were observed just once. The top ten clonotypes cover about 2.5% of the sample. The sequencing sample was made of peripheral blood. The receptors were gathered from a man in his 70s with acute or convalescent COVID-19.

This chain connects TRBV18 to TRBJ2-2; D might be TRBD1 (5 bases). The V end was cut by 3 bases, the J end by 3 bases, with 11 bases between. The CDR3 has 15 residues. Germline V gene data show CDR1 as KGHSH and CDR2 as LQKENI. CDR3 amino acids: CASSPWTRDTGELFF. The CDR3 DNA sequence: TGTGCCAGCTCACCTTGGACAAGAGACACCGGGGAGCTGTTTTTT.

CDR3 sequence reads: CASSSQQGEKLFF. The CDR3 nucleotides read TGTGCCAGCAGTTCCCAACAGGGGGAAAAACTGTTTTTT. The chain employs TRBV12-3 or TRBV12-4 and TRBJ1-4; 7 bases align to TRBD1. The CDR3 is made up of 13 amino acids. V was pared by 4 bases and J by 8 bases, with 4 bases of the junction left unmatched.

The gene calls are TRBV12-5 and TRBJ2-2, with TRBD1 matching over 10 bases. Germline V CDR1 and CDR2: LGHNT, FRNRAP. The ends lost 5 bases at V and 5 bases at J; junction bases unmatched: 11. The CDR3 has 17 amino acids. In DNA, the CDR3 is TGTGCTAGTGGTGCCTTCCCCCGGGACAGGGGTACCGGGGAGCTGTTTTTT. This translates into CASGAFPRDRGTGELFF.

In regard to this clone: The junction and the germline gene differ at one end; a read error may be behind it. The CDR3: CASSYNEGGEQYF. CDR3 nucleotides: TGTGCTAGCAGCTACAACGAGGGCGGCGAGCAGTACTTC. This chain links TRBV7-7 with TRBJ2-7, with a weak D call TRBD2 (5 bases). This CDR3 spans 13 amino acids. Looked up from germline, CDR1 is SSHAT and CDR2 is FNYEAQ (reference sequence).

V and J are TRBV13 and TRBJ2-2, with D perhaps matching TRBD2 (6 bases). This CDR3 comprises 16 residues. With 5 bases removed from V and 5 bases from J, the gap between germline ends came to 18 bases. Germline V gene data show CDR1 as PRHDT and CDR2 as FYEKMQ (reference sequence). The DNA for the CDR3 is TGTGCCAGCAGCCCCCCCCGGGGGAGCGGGACCGGGGAGCTGTTTTTT. It is translated as CASSPPRGSGTGELFF.

V is TRBV24-1 and J is TRBJ2-1; D is possibly TRBD1 (6 bases). Deletions cut 4 bases from V and 7 bases from J, with 10 bases between. This CDR3 spans 13 amino acids. The germline CDR1 and CDR2 sequences are KGHDR and SFDVKD. Written as DNA, the CDR3 is TGTGCCACCAGTGAAACAGGGAGAAATGAGCAGTTCTTC. Protein sequence: CATSETGRNEQFF.